This T cell receptor (beta chain) originates from a study of CD8+CD57+ T cells in acquired aplastic anemia. TCR beta VDJ and CDR3 were profiled, and genomic DNA was the template. From the reads, TCRdb called clonotypes with MiXCR, one entry per CDR3 protein. The sample consists of 450,000 to 600,000 distinct CDR3 sequences, around 30% of them appearing once. Individuals selected for sequencing had exhibited CD8+CD57+ cell expansion on flow cytometry. Germline V gene sequence: CDR1 SGHDN, CDR2 FVKESK. The CDR3 runs 15 residues. The V and J ends lost 3 bases and 5 bases, in that order; junction bases with no gene match: 7.

This sequence was found in a human donor with aplastic anemia. This sequence joins TRBV14 and TRBJ2-5; 9 bases fit TRBD2. Sequencing was done on a sample of sorted CD4+, CD8+, or CD8+CD57+ T cells (not recorded which) from PBMCs. The CDR3 protein is CASSHLLAGGETQYF. DNA of the CDR3: TGTGCCAGCAGCCATTTACTCGCGGGAGGGGAGACCCAGTACTTC.